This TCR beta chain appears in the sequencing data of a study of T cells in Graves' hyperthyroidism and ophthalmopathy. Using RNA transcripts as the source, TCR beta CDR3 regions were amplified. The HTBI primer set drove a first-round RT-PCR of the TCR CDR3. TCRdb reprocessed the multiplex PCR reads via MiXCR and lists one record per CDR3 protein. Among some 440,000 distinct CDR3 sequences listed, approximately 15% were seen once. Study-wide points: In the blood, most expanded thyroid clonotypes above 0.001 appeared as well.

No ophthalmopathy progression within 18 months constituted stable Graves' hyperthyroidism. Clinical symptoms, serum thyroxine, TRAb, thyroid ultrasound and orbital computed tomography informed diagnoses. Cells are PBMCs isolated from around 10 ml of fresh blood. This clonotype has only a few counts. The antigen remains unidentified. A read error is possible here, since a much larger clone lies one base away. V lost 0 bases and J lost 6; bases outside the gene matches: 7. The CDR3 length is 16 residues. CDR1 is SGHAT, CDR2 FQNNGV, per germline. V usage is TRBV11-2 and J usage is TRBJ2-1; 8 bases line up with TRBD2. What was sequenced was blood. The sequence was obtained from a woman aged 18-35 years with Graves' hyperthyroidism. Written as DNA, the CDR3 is TGTGCCAGCAGCTTAGACGAGCGGGGGCCGTGCAATGAGCAGTTCTTC. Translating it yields CASSLDERGPCNEQFF.